What follows is one TCR beta chain and its context. Cohort allocation depended upon clinical history that participants reported. This entry is derived from a study of blood T cell repertoires in COVID-19. Profiled with immunoSEQ multiplex PCR; TCRdb holds only in-frame clones, not every one. Of 150,000 to 250,000 clones listed, 87% are singletons. The CDR3 sequence is 16 residues long. Per the germline V gene, CDR1 is LGHNA and CDR2 is YSLEER. V dropped 4 bases and J dropped 7; count of bases not matched to a gene: 4. The V and J genes are TRBV4-3 and TRBJ2-1, with TRBD2 matching 16 bases. Sequenced input: PBMCs or T cells enriched from blood (not recorded which). This sequence originates from a woman between 25 and 40 years old who had recovered from COVID-19. Written as DNA, the CDR3 is TGCGCCAGCAGCCTCGGGACTAGCGGGGGGGCGAATGAGCAGTTCTTC. It yields the protein CASSLGTSGGANEQFF.